These T cell receptor beta chains were read from a single sample in a study of T-cell reconstitution after alpha-beta-depleted transplantation in children. TCRdb ran MiXCR on the PCR reads and lists one entry per CDR3 protein. The table records about 400,000 distinct CDR3 sequences, about a fifth of them present only once. This sample comprised PBMCs from the stem cell graft donor, obtained from the stem cell graft. The receptors were gathered from a human donor who donated a stem cell graft to a child with acute myeloid leukemia. The conserved cysteine and the conserved F or W are not part of the CDR3 here. D genes are given only for firm matches.

CDR3 protein: ASNTGIGGRITDTQY; V gene: TRBV12-3/TRBV12-4; D gene: TRBD2; J gene: TRBJ2-3
CDR3 protein: SLGLAGAQETQY; V gene: TRBV29-1; D gene: TRBD2; J gene: TRBJ2-5
CDR3 protein: AFSFRQGVTMNTEAF; V gene: TRBV2; D gene: TRBD1; J gene: TRBJ1-1
CDR3 protein: ASGVLRGISTDTQY; V gene: TRBV28; D gene: -; J gene: TRBJ2-3
CDR3 protein: ASTLLGGGPQETQY; V gene: TRBV2; D gene: -; J gene: TRBJ2-5
CDR3 protein: AWSQTSGIISYEQY; V gene: TRBV30; D gene: TRBD2; J gene: TRBJ2-7
CDR3 protein: ATSAYNRALSYEQY; V gene: TRBV24-1; D gene: -; J gene: TRBJ2-7
CDR3 protein: SAHHRDKTRITDTQY; V gene: TRBV20-1; D gene: -; J gene: TRBJ2-3
CDR3 protein: ASGVGQPQH; V gene: TRBV12-3/TRBV12-4; D gene: -; J gene: TRBJ1-5
CDR3 protein: ASSLLALERGNPYNEQF; V gene: TRBV5-1; D gene: TRBD2; J gene: TRBJ2-1
CDR3 protein: ASSLDRDSYEQY; V gene: TRBV5-1; D gene: -; J gene: TRBJ2-7
CDR3 protein: SVEKGARNNEQF; V gene: TRBV29-1; D gene: TRBD1; J gene: TRBJ2-1
CDR3 protein: ASSPFMNEQF; V gene: TRBV7-2; D gene: -; J gene: TRBJ2-1
CDR3 protein: ASMAGNEQF; V gene: TRBV27; D gene: -; J gene: TRBJ2-1
CDR3 protein: ASSQEGRTRGF; V gene: TRBV3-1; D gene: -; J gene: TRBJ2-1
CDR3 protein: SARDGDIKGSGANVLT; V gene: TRBV20-1; D gene: -; J gene: TRBJ2-6
CDR3 protein: AIAESGRESYEQY; V gene: TRBV10-3; D gene: TRBD2; J gene: TRBJ2-7
CDR3 protein: SAVTGTPNIQY; V gene: TRBV29-1; D gene: -; J gene: TRBJ2-4
CDR3 protein: ASRRTSGVTYEQY; V gene: TRBV6-1; D gene: TRBD2; J gene: TRBJ2-7
CDR3 protein: ASSLAQQNYGYT; V gene: TRBV7-2; D gene: -; J gene: TRBJ1-2
CDR3 protein: ASSLVQAPSVKNIQY; V gene: TRBV12-3/TRBV12-4; D gene: -; J gene: TRBJ2-4
CDR3 protein: ASSQDSGGQSLYKPQH; V gene: TRBV4-2; D gene: -; J gene: TRBJ1-5
CDR3 protein: ASSAGTGNTDTQY; V gene: TRBV5-8; D gene: TRBD1; J gene: TRBJ2-3
CDR3 protein: ASSYLEAVGYT; V gene: TRBV6-2/TRBV6-3; D gene: -; J gene: TRBJ1-2
CDR3 protein: ASTGTRNQPQH; V gene: TRBV6-1; D gene: -; J gene: TRBJ1-5
CDR3 protein: SARGPPPSEQY; V gene: TRBV20-1; D gene: -; J gene: TRBJ2-7
CDR3 protein: ASRGGLADYNEQF; V gene: TRBV5-1; D gene: TRBD2; J gene: TRBJ2-1
CDR3 protein: SAAQREGEQY; V gene: TRBV20-1; D gene: TRBD2; J gene: TRBJ2-7
CDR3 protein: SARAGPFDYEQY; V gene: TRBV20-1; D gene: -; J gene: TRBJ2-7
CDR3 protein: ASSPLGQGLRPYEQY; V gene: TRBV11-2; D gene: -; J gene: TRBJ2-7
CDR3 protein: ASLTDRYNEQF; V gene: TRBV2; D gene: TRBD1; J gene: TRBJ2-1
CDR3 protein: ASSLGTGEQY; V gene: TRBV5-1; D gene: -; J gene: TRBJ2-7
CDR3 protein: ASSSVQGNTEAF; V gene: TRBV12-3/TRBV12-4; D gene: -; J gene: TRBJ1-1
CDR3 protein: SVDQGMDTQY; V gene: TRBV29-1; D gene: -; J gene: TRBJ2-3
CDR3 protein: SANPGEANEKLF; V gene: TRBV20-1; D gene: -; J gene: TRBJ1-4
CDR3 protein: SARDPAGNTEAF; V gene: TRBV20-1; D gene: -; J gene: TRBJ1-1
CDR3 protein: ASSLENRGLETQY; V gene: TRBV7-2; D gene: TRBD1; J gene: TRBJ2-5
CDR3 protein: AISPGQSSYEQY; V gene: TRBV10-3; D gene: TRBD1; J gene: TRBJ2-7
CDR3 protein: ASKPLAGVYTQY; V gene: TRBV28; D gene: TRBD2; J gene: TRBJ2-3
CDR3 protein: SARVGQVHHLYEQY; V gene: TRBV20-1; D gene: -; J gene: TRBJ2-7
CDR3 protein: ASSRDGQGSGANVLT; V gene: TRBV4-1; D gene: TRBD1; J gene: TRBJ2-6
CDR3 protein: ASSSLGRGQY; V gene: TRBV7-9; D gene: -; J gene: TRBJ2-7
CDR3 protein: AGQQQGIFHEQY; V gene: TRBV7-9; D gene: TRBD1; J gene: TRBJ2-7
CDR3 protein: SASPSSGYEQF; V gene: TRBV20-1; D gene: TRBD2; J gene: TRBJ2-1
CDR3 protein: SVAIGTGYEQY; V gene: TRBV29-1; D gene: TRBD1; J gene: TRBJ2-7
CDR3 protein: ASTDARSSGNTIY; V gene: TRBV25-1; D gene: -; J gene: TRBJ1-3
CDR3 protein: ASSLSPGDPQF; V gene: TRBV7-2; D gene: -; J gene: TRBJ2-1
CDR3 protein: ASSAQGTEQF; V gene: TRBV7-3; D gene: TRBD1; J gene: TRBJ2-1
CDR3 protein: ASSLTSGSAGELF; V gene: TRBV5-1; D gene: TRBD2; J gene: TRBJ2-2
CDR3 protein: ANLEVQNRGRTGELF; V gene: TRBV10-1; D gene: TRBD1; J gene: TRBJ2-2
CDR3 protein: ASSLFAGDYEQY; V gene: TRBV28; D gene: TRBD2; J gene: TRBJ2-7
CDR3 protein: ASSLGLQDRLNTEAF; V gene: TRBV11-2; D gene: TRBD1; J gene: TRBJ1-1
CDR3 protein: ASSDDRGDTGELF; V gene: TRBV25-1; D gene: TRBD1; J gene: TRBJ2-2